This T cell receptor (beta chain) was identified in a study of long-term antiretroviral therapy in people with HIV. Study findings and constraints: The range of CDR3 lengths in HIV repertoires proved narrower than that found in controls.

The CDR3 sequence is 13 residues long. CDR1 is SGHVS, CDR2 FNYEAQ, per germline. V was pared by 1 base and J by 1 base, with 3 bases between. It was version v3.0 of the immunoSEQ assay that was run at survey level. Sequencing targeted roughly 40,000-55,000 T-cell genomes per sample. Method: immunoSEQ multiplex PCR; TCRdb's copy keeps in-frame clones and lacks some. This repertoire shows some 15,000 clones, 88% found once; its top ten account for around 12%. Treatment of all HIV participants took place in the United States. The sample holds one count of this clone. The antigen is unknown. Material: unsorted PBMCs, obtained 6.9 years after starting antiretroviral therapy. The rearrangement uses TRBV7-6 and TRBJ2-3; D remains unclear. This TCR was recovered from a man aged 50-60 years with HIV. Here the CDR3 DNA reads TGTGCCAGCAGCTTAGACGGCACAGATACGCAGTATTTT. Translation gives CASSLDGTDTQYF.